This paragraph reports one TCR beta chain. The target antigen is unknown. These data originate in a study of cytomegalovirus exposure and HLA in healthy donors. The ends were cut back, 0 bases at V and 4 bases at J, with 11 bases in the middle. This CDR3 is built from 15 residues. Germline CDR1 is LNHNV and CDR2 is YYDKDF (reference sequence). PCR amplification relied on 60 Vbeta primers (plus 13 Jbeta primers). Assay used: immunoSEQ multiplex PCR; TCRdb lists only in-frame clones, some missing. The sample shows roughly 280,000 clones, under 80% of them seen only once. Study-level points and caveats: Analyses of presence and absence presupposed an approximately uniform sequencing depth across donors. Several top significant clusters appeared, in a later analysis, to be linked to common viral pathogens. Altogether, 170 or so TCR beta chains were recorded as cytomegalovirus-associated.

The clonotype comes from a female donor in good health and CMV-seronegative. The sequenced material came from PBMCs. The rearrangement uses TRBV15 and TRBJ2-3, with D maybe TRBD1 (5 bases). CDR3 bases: TGTGCCACCAGCAGAGATGTAGGGGCCCCAGATACGCAGTATTTT. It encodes CATSRDVGAPDTQYF.